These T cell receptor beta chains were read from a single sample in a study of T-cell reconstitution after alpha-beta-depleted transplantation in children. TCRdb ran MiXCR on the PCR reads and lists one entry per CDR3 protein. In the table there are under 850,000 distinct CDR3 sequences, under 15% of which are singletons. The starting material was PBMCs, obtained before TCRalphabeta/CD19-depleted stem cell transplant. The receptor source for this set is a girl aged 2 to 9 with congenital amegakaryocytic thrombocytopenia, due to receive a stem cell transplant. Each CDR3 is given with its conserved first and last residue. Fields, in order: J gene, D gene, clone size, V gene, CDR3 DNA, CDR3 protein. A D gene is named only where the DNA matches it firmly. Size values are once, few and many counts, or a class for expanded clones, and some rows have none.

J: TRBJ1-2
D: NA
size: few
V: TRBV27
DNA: TGTGCCAGCAGAAGTATGTCCCGACACTATGGCTACACCTTC
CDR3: CASRSMSRHYGYTF

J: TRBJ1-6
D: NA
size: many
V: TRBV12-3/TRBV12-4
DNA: TGTGCCAGCAGTTTAGGTCATTCACCCCTCCACTTT
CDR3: CASSLGHSPLHF

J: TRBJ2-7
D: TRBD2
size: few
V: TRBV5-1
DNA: TGCGCCAGCAGCTTGCCGCGGGAGAGAGGCTCCTACGAGCAGTACTTC
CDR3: CASSLPRERGSYEQYF

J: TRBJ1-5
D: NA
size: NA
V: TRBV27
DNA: TGTGCCAGCAGTTTATCGGTGCAGGCCCGTCAGCCCCAGCATTTT
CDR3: CASSLSVQARQPQHF

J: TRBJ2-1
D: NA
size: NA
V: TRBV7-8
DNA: TGTGCCAGCAGCAGAGGACTAATTTACGGTGAGCAGTTGTTC
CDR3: CASSRGLIYGEQLF

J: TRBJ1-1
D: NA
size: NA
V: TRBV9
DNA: TGTGCCAGCAGCGTAGAGGTGAGGGACACTGAAGCTTTCTTT
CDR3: CASSVEVRDTEAFF

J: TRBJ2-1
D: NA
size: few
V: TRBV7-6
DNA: TGTGCCAGCAGCTTAGCAAATCGATTGAATGAGCAGTTCTTC
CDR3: CASSLANRLNEQFF

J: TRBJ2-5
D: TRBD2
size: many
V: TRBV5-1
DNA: TGCGCCAGCAGCAATTCCACTAGCGTCCAAGAGACCCAGTACTTC
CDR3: CASSNSTSVQETQYF

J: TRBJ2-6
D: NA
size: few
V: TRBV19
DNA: TGTGCCAGTAGTCCCTGGGGTATGCCCTCTGGGGCCAACGTCCTGACTTTC
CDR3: CASSPWGMPSGANVLTF

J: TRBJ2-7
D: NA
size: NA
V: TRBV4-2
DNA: TGTGCCAGCAGCCCAAGCAAAGTTTCCTACGAGCAGTACTTC
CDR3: CASSPSKVSYEQYF